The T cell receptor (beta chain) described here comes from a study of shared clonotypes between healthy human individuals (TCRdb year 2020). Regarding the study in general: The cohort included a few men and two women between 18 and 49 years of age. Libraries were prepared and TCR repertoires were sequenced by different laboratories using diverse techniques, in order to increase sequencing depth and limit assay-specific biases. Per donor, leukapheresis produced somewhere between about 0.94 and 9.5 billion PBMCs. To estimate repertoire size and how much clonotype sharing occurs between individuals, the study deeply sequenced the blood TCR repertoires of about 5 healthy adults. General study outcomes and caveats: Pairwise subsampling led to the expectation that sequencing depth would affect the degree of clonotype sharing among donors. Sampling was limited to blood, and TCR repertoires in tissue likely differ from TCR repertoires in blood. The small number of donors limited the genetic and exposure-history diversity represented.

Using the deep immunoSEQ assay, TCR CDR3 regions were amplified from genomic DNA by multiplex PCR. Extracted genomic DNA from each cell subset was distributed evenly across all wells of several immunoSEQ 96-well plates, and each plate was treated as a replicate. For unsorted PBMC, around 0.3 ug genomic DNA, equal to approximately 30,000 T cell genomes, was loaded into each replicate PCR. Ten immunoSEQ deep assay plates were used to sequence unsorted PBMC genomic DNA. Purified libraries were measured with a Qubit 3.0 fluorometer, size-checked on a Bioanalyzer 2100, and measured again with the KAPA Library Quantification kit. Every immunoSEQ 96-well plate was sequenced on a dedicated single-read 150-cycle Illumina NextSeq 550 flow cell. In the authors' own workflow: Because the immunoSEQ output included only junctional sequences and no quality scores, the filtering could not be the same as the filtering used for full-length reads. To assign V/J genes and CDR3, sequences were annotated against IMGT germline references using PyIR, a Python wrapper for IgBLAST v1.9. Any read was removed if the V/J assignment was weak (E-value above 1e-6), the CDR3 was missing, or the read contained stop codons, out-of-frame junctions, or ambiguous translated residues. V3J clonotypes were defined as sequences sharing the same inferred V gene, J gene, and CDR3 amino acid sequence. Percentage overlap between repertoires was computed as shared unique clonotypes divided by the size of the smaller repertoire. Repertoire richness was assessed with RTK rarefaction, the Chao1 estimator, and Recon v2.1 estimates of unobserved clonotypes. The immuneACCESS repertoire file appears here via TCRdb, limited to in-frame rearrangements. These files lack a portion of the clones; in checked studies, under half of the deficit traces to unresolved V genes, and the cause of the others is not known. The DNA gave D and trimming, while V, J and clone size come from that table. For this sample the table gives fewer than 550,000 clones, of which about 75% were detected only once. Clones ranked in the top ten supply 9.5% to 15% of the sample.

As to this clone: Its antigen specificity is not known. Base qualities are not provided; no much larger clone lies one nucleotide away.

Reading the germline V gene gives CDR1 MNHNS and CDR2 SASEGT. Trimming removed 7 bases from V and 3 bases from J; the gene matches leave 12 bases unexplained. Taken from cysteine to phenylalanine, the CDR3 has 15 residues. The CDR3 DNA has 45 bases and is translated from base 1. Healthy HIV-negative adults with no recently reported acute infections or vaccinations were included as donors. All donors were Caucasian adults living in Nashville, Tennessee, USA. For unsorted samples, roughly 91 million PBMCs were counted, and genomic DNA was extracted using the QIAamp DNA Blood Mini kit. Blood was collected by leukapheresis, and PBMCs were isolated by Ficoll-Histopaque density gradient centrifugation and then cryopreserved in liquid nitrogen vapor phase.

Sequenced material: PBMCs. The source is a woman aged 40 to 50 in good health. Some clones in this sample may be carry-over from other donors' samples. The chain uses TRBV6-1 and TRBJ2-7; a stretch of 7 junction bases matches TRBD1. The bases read TGTGCCAGCAACCCCGAGGTGGCAGGGGGCTACGAGCAGTACTTC. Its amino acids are CASNPEVAGGYEQYF.